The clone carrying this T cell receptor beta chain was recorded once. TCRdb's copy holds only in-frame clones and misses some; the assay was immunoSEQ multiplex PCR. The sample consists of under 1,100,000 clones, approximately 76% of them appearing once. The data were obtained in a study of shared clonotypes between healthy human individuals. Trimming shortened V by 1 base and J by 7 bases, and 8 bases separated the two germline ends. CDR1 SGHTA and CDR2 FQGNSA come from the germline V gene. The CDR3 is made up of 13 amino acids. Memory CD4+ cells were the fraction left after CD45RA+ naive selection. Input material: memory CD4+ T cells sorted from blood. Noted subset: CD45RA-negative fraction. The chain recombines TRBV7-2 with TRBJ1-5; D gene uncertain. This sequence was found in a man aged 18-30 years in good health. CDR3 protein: CASSLGEAQPQHF. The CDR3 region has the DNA TGTGCCAGCAGCTTAGGTGAAGCCCAGCCCCAGCATTTT.